This T cell receptor (beta chain) comes out of a study of blood T cells in healthy people across ages. Together with a sample-barcoded 5' primer, a J-beta primer mix was included in a second PCR lasting roughly 6 to 12 cycles. From the 5' RACE reads, TCRdb called clonotypes with MiXCR, one entry per CDR3 protein. Counted here are hundreds of thousands of distinct CDR3 sequences, 40% to 50% occurring once; the ten biggest clones make up under 20%. Germline-derived CDR1 and CDR2 are DFQATT and SNEGSKA (reference sequence). V shed 5 bases, J shed 5 bases, and the junction held 10 bases outside the gene matches. The length of the CDR3 is 15 residues. This clonotype has a handful of counts.

This sequence originates from a man aged 60 to 69 in good health. The sequencing sample was made of blood. The V call is TRBV20-1, the J call TRBJ2-5; 11 positions agree with TRBD1. The CDR3 here is CSALGRTGGPETQYF. The CDR3 DNA is TGCAGTGCTTTGGGGAGGACAGGGGGCCCGGAGACCCAGTACTTC.